The 21 T cell receptor beta chains reported below all come from one sample, sequenced in a study of CD8 T cells in Susac syndrome. RNA in amounts of roughly 0.5 to 1 ug was reverse transcribed with random hexamers. One entry per CDR3 protein, called by TCRdb with MiXCR from the immunoSEQ multiplex PCR reads. The table records approximately 120,000 distinct CDR3 sequences, more than 75% of them present only once. What was sequenced was CD8+ T cells from PBMCs. The source is a human donor with multiple sclerosis.

V usage is TRBV23-1 and J usage is TRBJ1-3; D ambiguous. TRBV23-1 falls under the ORF class, with uncertain function. With 6 bases removed from V and 2 bases from J, the gap between germline ends came to 11 bases. The CDR3 contains 14 residues. CDR3 sequence reads: CASRYTATGNTIYF. The CDR3 DNA sequence: TGCGCCAGCAGGTATACAGCCACTGGAAACACCATATATTTT.

The chain joins TRBV6-5 to TRBJ1-2; the D is unclear. The germline gives CDR1 MNHEY, CDR2 SVGAGI. V lost 6 bases and J 2 bases, leaving 7 bases between the germline ends. The CDR3 has 12 residues. The CDR3 region is CASSPRNYGYTF. CDR3 DNA: TGTGCCAGCAGCCCCAGGAACTATGGCTACACCTTC.

The CDR3 DNA is TGTGCCACCGGGGCCTTCCTCGGGGAGCTGTTTTTT. It yields the protein CATGAFLGELFF. The genes are TRBV15 and TRBJ2-2; D might be TRBD1 (5 bases). The CDR3 consists of 12 residues. Germline CDR1 is LNHNV and CDR2 is YYDKDF (reference sequence). V was shortened by 8 bases and J by 7 bases, with 11 bases between the two germline ends.

The chain joins TRBV9 to TRBJ2-7; D possibly corresponds to TRBD1 (6 bases). Germline V gene sequence: CDR1 SGDLS, CDR2 YYNGEE. V was cut by 0 bases and J by 1 base, with 11 bases left in between. The CDR3 length is 15 residues. CDR3 in DNA: TGTGCCAGCAGCGTAGGAGGGGACATATCCTACGAGCAGTACTTC. The encoded protein is CASSVGGDISYEQYF. Based on the CDR3 plus reference TRBV9 and TRBJ2-7, the full variable domain is DSGVTQTPKHLITATGQRVTLRCSPRSGDLSVYWYQQSLDQGLQFLIQYYNGEERAKGNILERFSAQQFPDLHSELNLSSLELGDSALYFCASSVGGDISYEQYFGPGTRLTVT.

V gene TRBV20-1 combines with J gene TRBJ1-2; 8 positions agree with TRBD1. Germline CDR1 and CDR2: DFQATT and SNEGSKA (reference sequence). Trimming at V came to 2 bases and at J to 7 bases, leaving 6 bases not matched to a gene. This CDR3 is built from 13 residues. In DNA, the CDR3 is TGCAGTGCTAGAATGCGGACAGGGTCTGGCTACACCTTC. It specifies CSARMRTGSGYTF.

The chain couples TRBV27 to TRBJ2-3, with D perhaps TRBD1 (6 bases). V lost 5 bases and J 0 bases, leaving 15 bases between the germline ends. The germline V gene encodes CDR1 MNHEY and CDR2 SMNVEV (reference sequence). The CDR3 consists of 16 residues. CDR3 nucleotide sequence: TGTGCCAGCAGTCCCCGACAGGTTTCTAGCACAGATACGCAGTATTTT. Protein: CASSPRQVSSTDTQYF.

The chain links TRBV11-1 to TRBJ2-3; TRBD2 matches at 8 bases. Germline-derived CDR1 and CDR2 are SGHAT and FQDESV (reference sequence). The CDR3 totals 15 residues. V shed 5 bases and J 3 bases; nucleotides not matched to a gene: 7. CDR3 protein: CASSPLGGRTDTQYF. The CDR3 coding sequence is TGTGCCAGCAGCCCCCTGGGCGGGAGGACAGATACGCAGTATTTT.

The chain links TRBV7-9 to TRBJ1-1; no reliable D call. Trimming stripped 7 bases from V and 7 bases from J, with 10 bases between. The CDR3 contains 11 residues. Germline V CDR1 and CDR2: SEHNR, FQNEAQ (reference sequence). The CDR3 nucleotides read TGTGCCAGCACCCTAACACTTGAAGCTTTCTTT. Its protein product is CASTLTLEAFF.

In DNA, the CDR3 is TGTGCCAGTAGTATAGCCAGCCCGAACACTGAAGCTTTCTTT. Amino acids: CASSIASPNTEAFF. The chain employs TRBV19 and TRBJ1-1, with D unclear. The germline V and J ends were trimmed by 1 base and 1 base, with 7 bases remaining between them. This CDR3 is built from 14 residues. Germline loops: CDR1 LNHDA, CDR2 SQIVND (reference sequence).

The V and J genes are TRBV6-5 and TRBJ2-7; 7 bases match TRBD2. CDR1 is MNHEY, CDR2 SVGAGI, per germline. The CDR3 consists of 15 residues. V shed 6 bases and J 0 bases; nucleotides not matched to a gene: 8. CDR3: CASSLSGESSYEQYF. In DNA, the CDR3 is TGTGCCAGCAGCCTCAGCGGGGAGAGCTCCTACGAGCAGTACTTC.

The chain is built from TRBV9 and TRBJ2-2; weak D call: TRBD2 (6 bases). The CDR3 covers 15 residues. In germline, CDR1 is SGDLS, CDR2 YYNGEE. Trimming took off 4 bases at V and 6 bases at J, with 16 bases between the two ends. Written as DNA, the CDR3 is TGTGCCAGCAGCTCAAGATCGGGGAGGCCCGGGGAGCTGTTTTTT. Protein: CASSSRSGRPGELFF. The entire variable domain, with the rest obtained from reference TRBV9 and TRBJ2-2, is as follows: DSGVTQTPKHLITATGQRVTLRCSPRSGDLSVYWYQQSLDQGLQFLIQYYNGEERAKGNILERFSAQQFPDLHSELNLSSLELGDSALYFCASSSRSGRPGELFFGEGSRLTVL.

The chain uses TRBV3-1 and TRBJ1-1; the D is unclear. Germline values: CDR1 LGHDT, CDR2 YNNKEL (reference sequence). V was pared by 2 bases and J by 1 base, with 2 bases between. CDR3 length: 12 residues. The CDR3 protein is CASSQQNTEAFF. The CDR3 bases are TGTGCCAGCAGCCAACAGAACACTGAAGCTTTCTTT.

The chain links TRBV27 to TRBJ2-3, with 9 bases identical to TRBD2. J gave up 2 bases and V 1 base, and 4 bases lay outside the gene matches. Germline V gives CDR1 MNHEY, CDR2 SMNVEV (reference sequence). This CDR3 is 16 amino acids long. CDR3 sequence reads: CASSLWGGRATDTQYF. In nucleotides, the CDR3 is TGTGCCAGCAGTTTATGGGGCGGGAGGGCCACAGATACGCAGTATTTT.

In DNA, the CDR3 is TGTGCCAGCAGTTATGAAATACAGGGACAGACCCAGTACTTC. Its protein is CASSYEIQGQTQYF. The chain joins TRBV12-3 or TRBV12-4 to TRBJ2-5, with TRBD1 as a possible D gene (6 bases). Trimming left V 4 bases short and J 6 bases short, with 15 bases between. The CDR3 covers 14 residues.

The chain has TRBV7-2 and TRBJ2-7; 9 bases are shared with TRBD2. The V gene end was trimmed by 5 bases and the J gene end by 4 bases; junction bases not matched to a gene: 6. Germline CDR1 is SGHTA and CDR2 is FQGNSA. The CDR3 spans 14 residues. CDR3 coding DNA: TGTGCCAGCAGCCCAGCGGGAGGCGGGTACGAGCAGTACTTC. Translated: CASSPAGGGYEQYF.

V usage is TRBV7-9 and J usage is TRBJ2-7; TRBD2 might be the D (5 bases). The germline V gene has CDR1 SEHNR and CDR2 FQNEAQ (reference sequence). The CDR3 has 15 residues. Trimming pared 5 bases from V and 0 bases from J, leaving 14 bases between. The CDR3 bases are TGTGCCAGCAGCCCCTCGGAGCGGTCCTCCTACGAGCAGTACTTC. Translating it yields CASSPSERSSYEQYF. Looking up the rest from reference TRBV7-9 and TRBJ2-7 gives the full variable domain: DTGVSQNPRHKITKRGQNVTFRCDPISEHNRLYWYRQTLGQGPEFLTYFQNEAQLEKSRLLSDRFSAERPKGSFSTLEIQRTEQGDSAMYLCASSPSERSSYEQYFGPGTRLTVT.

In its sample, this clonotype was seen once. The chain is built from TRBV7-6 and TRBJ2-6; D is possibly TRBD2 (5 bases). CDR3 length equals 16 residues. Trimming removed 6 bases from V and 3 bases from J, with 15 bases in between. In germline, CDR1 is SGHVS, CDR2 FNYEAQ. In nucleotides, the CDR3 is TGTGCCAGCAGGGGGAGCGGAGGAAGTGGGGCCAACGTCCTGACTTTC. This translates into CASRGSGGSGANVLTF.

V is TRBV4-3 and J is TRBJ1-1; D is possibly TRBD1 (5 bases). This CDR3 has 15 amino acids. Germline CDR1 LGHNA, CDR2 YSLEER. V lost 0 bases and J 1 base, leaving 9 bases between the germline ends. CDR3 region: CASSQDRGRNTEAFF. CDR3 DNA: TGCGCCAGCAGCCAAGATAGGGGTAGGAACACTGAAGCTTTCTTT.

The chain uses TRBV12-3 or TRBV12-4 and TRBJ1-1; D not certain. The CDR3 length is 16 residues. V lost 6 bases, J lost 1 base, and 18 bases lay in between. This CDR3 is CASSSPRLRPNTEAFF. CDR3 sequence (DNA): TGTGCCAGCAGCTCGCCGAGACTGCGCCCGAACACTGAAGCTTTCTTT.

This rearrangement joins TRBV27 to TRBJ1-1, with D tentatively TRBD1 (6 bases). The CDR3 spans 13 residues. Germline V gives CDR1 MNHEY, CDR2 SMNVEV (reference sequence). V was clipped by 2 bases and J by 5 bases, with 9 bases between them. This CDR3 reads CASSLTGRTEAFF. Here the CDR3 DNA reads TGTGCCAGCAGTTTAACAGGGCGAACTGAAGCTTTCTTT.

The CDR3 DNA follows: TGTGCCAGCAGCGCAGAAGAGACTGAAGCTTTCTTT. Translated, it gives CASSAEETEAFF. V gene TRBV13 combines with J gene TRBJ1-1; D gene uncertain. Trimming stripped 5 bases from V and 5 bases from J, with 9 bases between. In germline, CDR1 is PRHDT, CDR2 FYEKMQ (reference sequence). CDR3 length equals 12 residues.